Here is one T cell receptor beta chain with its context. Original analysis: Reference gene primer amplification gave estimated nucleated cell counts. Data came from immunoSEQ multiplex PCR; TCRdb stores just in-frame clones and leaves some out. The D gene and trimming were derived from the DNA, and the V and J assignments and clone size from that table. The sample includes roughly 69,000 clones, 90% seen only once; the top ten take approximately 5.8%. Per germline, CDR1 ENHRY and CDR2 SYGVKD. The V and J ends lost 5 bases and 9 bases respectively, with 8 bases between them. The length of the CDR3 is 11 residues. The record originates from a study of blood T cell repertoires in COVID-19.

The source is a man over 45 with acute or convalescent COVID-19. Sequencing was performed on peripheral blood. V and J are TRBV10-3 and TRBJ1-3, with D maybe TRBD1 (6 bases). The CDR3 loop is CAISTGSTIYF. The CDR3 DNA reads TGTGCCATCAGTACAGGGTCCACCATATATTTT.